Following are 16 T cell receptor beta chains from one sample sequenced in a study of cytomegalovirus exposure and HLA in healthy donors. Repertoires were generated with immunoSEQ multiplex PCR, while TCRdb's copy carries only in-frame clones and drops some. The sample holds about 140,000 clones; 86% are singletons and the top ten take under 3%. The sequencing input was PBMCs. The origin of the receptors is a man between 18 and 35 years old in good health and CMV-seronegative.

This clone was seen once. This chain connects TRBV7-9 to TRBJ1-1; D is ambiguous. The CDR3 totals 14 residues. Germline V gene data show CDR1 as SEHNR and CDR2 as FQNEAQ (reference sequence). V was cut by 5 bases and J by 1 base, with 11 bases left in between. The CDR3 region has the DNA TGTGCCAGCAGCCCCCAAGAGCGGAACACTGAAGCTTTCTTT. Translated: CASSPQERNTEAFF.

V and J are TRBV5-4 and TRBJ2-2, with D tentatively TRBD1 (6 bases). V was clipped by 1 base and J by 4 bases, with 11 bases between them. The CDR3 sequence is 15 residues long. CDR1 and CDR2 (germline): SGHNT, YYREEE (reference sequence). CDR3 DNA sequence: TGTGCCAGCAGCTTGACTAACAGGGCCACCGGGGAGCTGTTTTTT. It codes for CASSLTNRATGELFF.

The V call is TRBV2, the J call TRBJ2-7; 8 bases map to TRBD2. V dropped 8 bases and J dropped 12; count of bases not matched to a gene: 12. The V gene's germline CDR1 is SNHLY and CDR2 FYNNEI. The CDR3 spans 12 residues. The CDR3 DNA follows: TGTGCCAGCGATGTACAGCGGGAGAGGCGGTACTTC. Amino acid sequence: CASDVQRERRYF.

The V and J genes are TRBV6-1 and TRBJ1-2; D may be TRBD1 (6 bases). The CDR3 is 15 amino acids. Trimming shortened V by 4 bases and J by 8 bases, and 20 bases separated the two germline ends. CDR1 is MNHNS and CDR2 is SASEGT in the germline V gene. CDR3 residues: CASSVQTGRHKGYTF. CDR3 coding DNA: TGTGCCAGCAGTGTACAGACAGGTCGGCACAAAGGCTACACCTTC.

The gene calls are TRBV7-2 and TRBJ2-4; a weak D match, TRBD1 (6 bases). With 4 bases removed from V and 11 bases from J, the gap between germline ends came to 15 bases. The CDR3 loop spans 13 amino acids. The germline CDR1 and CDR2 sequences are SGHTA and FQGNSA. CDR3 DNA: TGTGCCAGCAGCTCAACAACAGGGATCCTTCAGTACTTC. This translates into CASSSTTGILQYF.

The chain combines TRBV7-9 with TRBJ2-6, with D possibly being TRBD1 (5 bases). In germline, CDR1 is SEHNR, CDR2 FQNEAQ (reference sequence). Trimming removed 1 base from V and 1 base from J, with 11 bases in between. This CDR3 has 17 amino acids. CDR3 in amino acids: CASSLEGKGSGANVLTF. CDR3 DNA: TGTGCCAGCAGCTTAGAGGGAAAGGGGTCTGGGGCCAACGTCCTGACTTTC.

CDR3 sequence (DNA): TGTGCCAGCAGCTCCCGGACAAACACTGAAGCTTTCTTT. This translates into CASSSRTNTEAFF. V usage is TRBV11-2 and J usage is TRBJ1-1; a weak D match, TRBD1 (5 bases). This CDR3 has 13 residues. Trimming pared 4 bases from V and 2 bases from J, leaving 8 bases between. Germline CDR1 and CDR2: SGHAT and FQNNGV.

This clone was recorded only once. The rearrangement uses TRBV5-1 and TRBJ2-7; TRBD1 is a possible D gene (6 bases). The CDR3 covers 14 residues. Germline loops: CDR1 SGHRS, CDR2 YFSETQ. V was pared by 1 base and J by 5 bases, with 13 bases between. CDR3 coding DNA: TGCGCCAGCAGCTTGAGTCAGGGGAACCACGAGCAGTACTTC. Amino acids: CASSLSQGNHEQYF.

This rearrangement joins TRBV30 to TRBJ1-5; D not resolved. V dropped 4 bases and J dropped 4 bases, with 17 bases sitting between them. Germline CDR1 GTSNPN, CDR2 SVGIG (reference sequence). There are 15 residues in the CDR3. The CDR3 DNA reads as TGTGCCTGGATGCGACCGGGAGCGGATAATCAGCCCCAGCATTTT. Translating it yields CAWMRPGADNQPQHF. Using reference TRBV30 and TRBJ1-5 for the parts outside the CDR3, the full variable domain is SQTIHQWPATLVQPVGSPLSLECTVEGTSNPNLYWYRQAAGRGLQLLFYSVGIGQISSEVPQNLSASRPQDRQFILSSKKLLLSDSGFYLCAWMRPGADNQPQHFGDGTRLSIL.

The CDR3 loop is CASSLDSAGITDEQFF. As DNA, the CDR3 is TGTGCCAGCAGCTTAGACTCGGCAGGAATCACGGATGAGCAGTTCTTC. This sequence joins TRBV7-9 and TRBJ2-1; D gene uncertain. CDR3 size: 16 residues. Germline loops: CDR1 SEHNR, CDR2 FQNEAQ (reference sequence). V lost 1 base and J 8 bases, leaving 18 bases between the germline ends. The full variable domain, its missing parts supplied by reference TRBV7-9 and TRBJ2-1, is DTGVSQNPRHKITKRGQNVTFRCDPISEHNRLYWYRQTLGQGPEFLTYFQNEAQLEKSRLLSDRFSAERPKGSFSTLEIQRTEQGDSAMYLCASSLDSAGITDEQFFGPGTRLTVL.

The V and J genes are TRBV28 and TRBJ2-5; TRBD1 aligns across 8 bases. Germline CDR1 MDHEN, CDR2 SYDVKM. The CDR3 extends over 14 amino acids. V shed 4 bases, J shed 5 bases, and the junction held 6 bases outside the gene matches. The CDR3 bases are TGTGCCAGCAGTTCAGACAGGGGACGGGAGACCCAGTACTTC. Translating it yields CASSSDRGRETQYF.

V is TRBV6-5 and J is TRBJ2-5; perhaps TRBD1 as D (5 bases). From germline, CDR1 is MNHEY and CDR2 SVGAGI. Trimming took off 5 bases at V and 2 bases at J, with 6 bases between the two ends. The CDR3 totals 12 residues. The CDR3 DNA reads TGTGCCAGCAGTGACAGTCAAGAGACCCAGTACTTC. This encodes CASSDSQETQYF.

The rearrangement links TRBV6-6 to TRBJ1-1; D is unresolved. This CDR3 has 13 amino acids. V was pared by 2 bases and J by 4 bases, with 8 bases between. Germline V gives CDR1 MNHNY, CDR2 SVGAGI (reference sequence). CDR3 DNA: TGTGCCAGCAGTTACAAGACGGGCACTGAAGCTTTCTTT. Protein: CASSYKTGTEAFF.

The rearrangement joins TRBV6-5 to TRBJ2-7; 10 bases match TRBD2. With 4 bases clipped from V and 4 bases from J, the junction kept 7 bases outside the gene matches. Germline V gene sequence: CDR1 MNHEY, CDR2 SVGAGI. This CDR3 comprises 15 residues. CDR3 in amino acids: CASSSPLAGVYEQYF. The CDR3 DNA sequence: TGTGCCAGCAGTTCCCCCCTAGCGGGAGTTTACGAGCAGTACTTC.

The chain's CDR3 is CASSTGTSGRSNPFF. In nucleotides, the CDR3 is TGTGCCAGCAGTACCGGGACTAGCGGGAGGTCGAACCCGTTCTTC. The rearrangement links TRBV6-5 to TRBJ2-1; TRBD2 matches at 15 bases. Germline loops: CDR1 MNHEY, CDR2 SVGAGI. CDR3 length: 15 residues. Trimming removed 5 bases from V and 15 bases from J; junction bases left unmatched: 11.

The CDR3 sequence is CASSLVRSTGNTIYF. The CDR3 coding sequence is TGTGCCAGCAGTTTAGTCAGGTCAACTGGAAACACCATATATTTT. This chain joins TRBV28 and TRBJ1-3, with D hard to call. This CDR3 spans 15 amino acids. CDR1 and CDR2 from the germline V gene are MDHEN and SYDVKM. Trimming stripped 2 bases from V and 2 bases from J, with 10 bases between.